Presented here are 18 T cell receptor beta chains from one specimen sequenced in a study of T cells in Graves' hyperthyroidism and ophthalmopathy. From RNA transcripts, TCR beta CDR3 regions were amplified. Researchers ran a first-round RT-PCR on the TCR CDR3 using the HTBI primer set. MiXCR was run by TCRdb on the multiplex PCR reads, yielding one entry per CDR3 protein. Of about 210,000 distinct CDR3 sequences listed, around 17% are singletons. Sample: blood. The source is a man aged 35 to 55 with Graves' hyperthyroidism.

This clonotype was seen ten or more times. The chain recombines TRBV6-1 with TRBJ2-1; D not resolved. CDR3 length: 12 residues. Between the trimmed V and J ends, which lost 2 bases and 7 bases, there was a span of 6 bases. CDR1 is MNHNS and CDR2 is SASEGT in the germline V gene. CDR3 protein: CASSENWNEQFF. The CDR3 DNA reads TGTGCCAGCAGTGAAAATTGGAATGAGCAGTTCTTC.

This clonotype was seen at least ten times. V and J are TRBV13 and TRBJ2-2, with D perhaps TRBD2 (6 bases). Trimming pared 2 bases from V and 6 bases from J, leaving 10 bases between. Germline V gives CDR1 PRHDT, CDR2 FYEKMQ (reference sequence). The CDR3 has 14 residues. This chain's CDR3 is CASSLPRESGELFF. For the CDR3, the DNA is TGTGCCAGCAGCTTACCTCGGGAGTCCGGGGAGCTGTTTTTT.

This clonotype was seen repeatedly, ten times or more. The chain couples TRBV30 to TRBJ1-5; 9 positions match TRBD1. Trimming removed 5 bases from V and 7 bases from J; junction bases left unmatched: 6. CDR1 is GTSNPN and CDR2 is SVGIG in the germline V gene (reference sequence). This CDR3 comprises 13 residues. The CDR3 here is CAWGTGSRQPQHF. For the CDR3, the DNA is TGTGCCTGGGGGACAGGGTCACGGCAGCCCCAGCATTTT.

This clonotype was recorded many times. The chain recombines TRBV7-3 with TRBJ2-7; TRBD1 matches at 9 bases. The CDR3 covers 15 residues. The V and J ends lost 2 bases and 3 bases, in that order; junction bases with no gene match: 5. Germline loops: CDR1 SGHTA, CDR2 FQGTGA. CDR3 sequence (DNA): TGTGCCAGCAGCTTACAGGGACAGGGAGTCTACGAGCAGTACTTC. Translated, it gives CASSLQGQGVYEQYF. Complete variable domain (other parts from reference TRBV7-3 and TRBJ2-7): GAGVSQTPSNKVTEKGKYVELRCDPISGHTALYWYRQSLGQGPEFLIYFQGTGAADDSGLPNDRFFAVRPEGSVSTLKIQRTERGDSAVYLCASSLQGQGVYEQYFGPGTRLTVT.

This clonotype showed up many times. This rearrangement joins TRBV10-1 to TRBJ2-7, with 8 positions matching TRBD1. Trimming removed 0 bases from V and 2 bases from J; junction bases left unmatched: 6. CDR3 length equals 16 residues. The germline CDR1 and CDR2 sequences are WNHNN and SYGVQD (reference sequence). The CDR3 spells CASSESRGRGPYEQYF. Written as DNA, the CDR3 is TGCGCCAGCAGTGAGTCGAGGGGCAGGGGGCCCTACGAGCAGTACTTC.

This clonotype has ten or more counts. V and J are TRBV7-3 and TRBJ2-3; D is unresolved. This CDR3 is 14 amino acids long. The germline gives CDR1 SGHTA, CDR2 FQGTGA. V was clipped by 5 bases and J by 2 bases, with 11 bases between them. CDR3 sequence: CASSTDGNTDTQYF. The DNA of the CDR3 is TGTGCCAGCAGCACAGACGGAAACACAGATACGCAGTATTTT.

This clonotype turned up a few times. A much larger clone lies one base from this, so it may be a read error. The rearrangement links TRBV6-2 or TRBV6-3 to TRBJ1-1; 7 positions agree with TRBD1. This CDR3 region has 14 residues. Germline CDR1 is MNHEY and CDR2 is SVGEGT. Trimming took 6 bases from V and 3 from J; bases not matched to a gene: 7. The CDR3 DNA sequence: TGTGCCAGCAGACTCCAGGGGGATGACACTGAAGCTTTCTTT. As protein: CASRLQGDDTEAFF.

The chain employs TRBV7-8 and TRBJ2-2; 8 bases are a match to TRBD2. Germline CDR1 SGHVS, CDR2 FQNEAQ. The CDR3 consists of 15 residues. Losses at the gene ends were 3 bases for V and 4 bases for J; bases not matched to a gene: 4. The CDR3 sequence is CASSFSGGATGELFF. CDR3 in DNA: TGTGCCAGCAGCTTTTCCGGGGGGGCCACCGGGGAGCTGTTTTTT.

Here the CDR3 DNA reads TGTGCCAGCAGCTTAGGAGGACAGGAGGGGAATTCACCCCTCCACTTT. It codes for CASSLGGQEGNSPLHF. J is TRBJ1-6 and V is TRBV7-9, with 7 bases lining up with TRBD1. This CDR3 has 16 amino acids. Unmatched junction bases numbered 7, after V lost 1 base and J lost 7 bases. CDR1 and CDR2 (germline): SEHNR, FQNEAQ (reference sequence). Drawing the rest from reference TRBV7-9 and TRBJ1-6, the complete variable domain is DTGVSQNPRHKITKRGQNVTFRCDPISEHNRLYWYRQTLGQGPEFLTYFQNEAQLEKSRLLSDRFSAERPKGSFSTLEIQRTEQGDSAMYLCASSLGGQEGNSPLHFGNGTRLTVT.

This clonotype was counted many times. J is TRBJ2-3 and V is TRBV10-3; D gene ambiguous. Trimming cost V 0 bases and J 4 bases, with 14 bases left between them. CDR1 is ENHRY and CDR2 is SYGVKD in the germline V gene. The CDR3 is made up of 16 amino acids. The CDR3 DNA reads TGTGCCATCAGTGAGTCGATGGGTGTCTCATCAGATACGCAGTATTTT. Protein product: CAISESMGVSSDTQYF.

This clonotype was seen more than once but under ten times. The rearrangement joins TRBV5-1 to TRBJ2-1; perhaps TRBD1 as D (7 bases). Germline lookup yields CDR1 SGHRS and CDR2 YFSETQ. V lost 4 bases, J lost 3 bases, and 11 bases lay in between. The CDR3 is 14 amino acids. Here the CDR3 DNA reads TGCGCCAGCAGCGCGGGACAGCTCTACAATGAGCAGTTCTTC. Amino acid sequence: CASSAGQLYNEQFF.

This clonotype has a count of ten or more. This chain connects TRBV7-9 to TRBJ1-3, with 8 positions matching TRBD1. CDR3 size: 14 residues. V lost 5 bases, J lost 4 bases, and 4 bases stayed unmatched. Germline V gene sequence: CDR1 SEHNR, CDR2 FQNEAQ (reference sequence). CDR3 DNA: TGTGCCAGCAGCCGTTGGGACAGGGGAAACACCATATATTTT. Translating it yields CASSRWDRGNTIYF. The whole variable domain, filled in from reference TRBV7-9 and TRBJ1-3, reads DTGVSQNPRHKITKRGQNVTFRCDPISEHNRLYWYRQTLGQGPEFLTYFQNEAQLEKSRLLSDRFSAERPKGSFSTLEIQRTEQGDSAMYLCASSRWDRGNTIYFGEGSWLTVV.

In its sample, this clonotype was seen many times. The chain has TRBV6-2 or TRBV6-3 and TRBJ2-1; D possibly corresponds to TRBD1 (6 bases). In germline, CDR1 is MNHEY, CDR2 SVGEGT. This CDR3 contains 16 residues. V was cut by 5 bases and J by 6 bases, with 20 bases left in between. The CDR3 spells CASSEGWGRVANEQFF. CDR3 bases: TGTGCCAGCAGTGAGGGGTGGGGGCGAGTCGCCAATGAGCAGTTCTTC.

This chain connects TRBV7-8 to TRBJ2-5; 12 nucleotides line up with TRBD1. The CDR3 is 18 amino acids. V gave up 5 bases and J gave up 7 bases; unmatched junction bases: 17. The germline CDR1 and CDR2 sequences are SGHVS and FQNEAQ. CDR3 protein: CASSQILTPGQGAGTQYF. The CDR3 DNA follows: TGTGCCAGCAGCCAAATCCTTACCCCGGGACAGGGGGCAGGGACCCAGTACTTC.

As concerns this clonotype: A much larger clonotype is one base distant, so this may be a read error. V gene TRBV20-1 combines with J gene TRBJ1-6; D is undetermined. The germline gives CDR1 DFQATT, CDR2 SNEGSKA (reference sequence). Trimming took off 6 bases at V and 17 bases at J, with 20 bases between the two ends. This CDR3 spans 12 amino acids. CDR3 nucleotides: TGCAGTGCGCACGAAGTAGCGAGAAAGGTCCACTTT. This codes for CSAHEVARKVHF.

The rearrangement uses TRBV20-1 and TRBJ2-1, with TRBD2 matching 14 bases. The CDR3 length is 16 residues. Trimming at V came to 2 bases and at J to 3 bases, leaving 3 bases not matched to a gene. Germline lookup yields CDR1 DFQATT and CDR2 SNEGSKA (reference sequence). In DNA, the CDR3 is TGCAGTGCTAGATCCGGGACTAGCGGGAGCTACAATGAGCAGTTCTTC. It encodes CSARSGTSGSYNEQFF.

This clonotype was seen many times. The chain joins TRBV18 to TRBJ1-5, with 8 nucleotides matching TRBD1. CDR1 and CDR2 (germline): KGHSH, LQKENI. The CDR3 covers 14 residues. V gave up 6 bases and J gave up 9 bases; unmatched junction bases: 10. This CDR3 reads CASSVLQGEGPQHF. CDR3 DNA: TGTGCCAGCTCTGTATTACAGGGGGAGGGGCCCCAGCATTTT.

CDR3 sequence (DNA): TGTGCCAGCACCACAGGGGCTGGCTACACCTTC. Encoded protein: CASTTGAGYTF. The gene calls are TRBV19 and TRBJ1-2; TRBD1 agrees at 7 bases. Germline V gene lookup returns CDR1 LNHDA and CDR2 SQIVND (reference sequence). The CDR3 covers 11 residues. With 9 bases clipped from V and 7 bases from J, the junction kept 5 bases outside the gene matches.